This T cell receptor beta chain was captured by sequencing in a study of blood T cell repertoires in COVID-19. About the study: PBMCs, B-cell-depleted T cells, or T cells were the source of the cDNA or gDNA that made up the material.

This study enrolled people aged roughly 18 to 89 from about 24 US geographic areas. Which cohort a participant joined came from the clinical history participants gave. Clones were read by immunoSEQ multiplex PCR, and TCRdb kept only the in-frame ones, dropping some. Among 200,000 to 300,000 clones listed, about 89% were seen once. The CDR3 is 17 residues long. Germline-derived CDR1 and CDR2 are SGDLS and YYNGEE. Unmatched junction bases numbered 6, after V lost 3 bases and J lost 0 bases. The TCR sequence derives from a woman under 30 who had recovered from COVID-19. The specimen sequenced was PBMCs or T cells enriched from blood (not recorded which). The chain uses TRBV9 and TRBJ1-4; 9 bases fit TRBD1. The CDR3 region is CASSGGQGSATNEKLFF. CDR3 DNA sequence: TGTGCCAGCAGCGGGGGACAGGGAAGCGCAACTAATGAAAAACTGTTTTTT. Variable domain in full (rest from reference TRBV9 and TRBJ1-4): DSGVTQTPKHLITATGQRVTLRCSPRSGDLSVYWYQQSLDQGLQFLIQYYNGEERAKGNILERFSAQQFPDLHSELNLSSLELGDSALYFCASSGGQGSATNEKLFFGSGTQLSVL.